These 10 T cell receptor beta chains were all obtained from the same sample, sequenced in a study of cytomegalovirus exposure and HLA in healthy donors. Sequenced by immunoSEQ multiplex PCR; TCRdb stores in-frame clones only, minus some. This sample has roughly 350,000 clones; just over 85% occur once, and the top ten carry around 0.84%. Sequences were obtained from PBMCs. Receptors were obtained from a woman aged 18 to 35 in good health and CMV-seronegative.

The chain has TRBV7-8 and TRBJ2-1; D is uncertain. The CDR3 length is 14 residues. Germline V gene lookup returns CDR1 SGHVS and CDR2 FQNEAQ. V was trimmed by 1 base and J by 4 bases, leaving 8 bases between them. CDR3 amino acids: CASSLGGFYNEQFF. CDR3 in DNA: TGTGCCAGCAGCTTAGGTGGCTTTTACAATGAGCAGTTCTTC.

Of note for this clone: An end of the junction does not agree with germline; a read error may underlie this. The chain joins TRBV5-1 to TRBJ2-3; 7 bases fit TRBD1. This CDR3 comprises 15 residues. CDR1 is SGHRS and CDR2 is YFSETQ in the germline V gene. The CDR3 region is CASILTGMSSDTQYF. Here the CDR3 DNA reads TGCGCCAGCATCTTGACAGGGATGAGCTCCGATACGCAGTATTTT.

J is TRBJ1-5 and V is TRBV7-8; D call uncertain. There are 16 residues in the CDR3. CDR1 and CDR2 (germline): SGHVS, FQNEAQ. V lost 2 bases and J 2 bases, leaving 13 bases between the germline ends. The CDR3 DNA reads as TGTGCCAGCAGCTTAAGCCCTCTCCGGGGCAATCAGCCCCAGCATTTT. This sequence encodes CASSLSPLRGNQPQHF.

This clone was detected only once. This chain uses TRBV19 with TRBJ2-7; D is ambiguous. The germline gives CDR1 LNHDA, CDR2 SQIVND (reference sequence). Trimming took 2 bases from V and 6 from J, leaving 11 bases between them. The CDR3 length is 13 residues. CDR3 sequence: CASSISSLAEQYF. The CDR3 DNA follows: TGTGCCAGTAGTATAAGTAGTTTAGCCGAGCAGTACTTC. The variable domain in full, completed from reference TRBV19 and TRBJ2-7, reads DGGITQSPKYLFRKEGQNVTLSCEQNLNHDAMYWYRQDPGQGLRLIYYSQIVNDFQKGDIAEGYSVSREKKESFPLTVTSAQKNPTAFYLCASSISSLAEQYFGPGTRLTVT.

The chain joins TRBV7-2 to TRBJ1-2; D possibly corresponds to TRBD1 (6 bases). V was trimmed by 1 base and J by 7 bases, leaving 13 bases between them. Germline CDR1 is SGHTA and CDR2 is FQGNSA. The CDR3 is made up of 14 amino acids. CDR3 sequence: CASSLVGEGGGYTF. CDR3 in DNA: TGTGCCAGCAGCTTAGTAGGGGAGGGGGGTGGCTACACCTTC.

This clone was picked up a small number of times. The chain links TRBV19 to TRBJ1-2, with D possibly being TRBD1 (5 bases). There are 13 residues in the CDR3. V dropped 3 bases and J dropped 7 bases, with 12 bases sitting between them. The germline V gene has CDR1 LNHDA and CDR2 SQIVND (reference sequence). CDR3 sequence: CASSIGGHSGYTF. The CDR3 coding sequence is TGTGCCAGTAGTATCGGCGGACACAGTGGCTACACCTTC. The full variable domain, with the rest looked up from reference TRBV19 and TRBJ1-2, is DGGITQSPKYLFRKEGQNVTLSCEQNLNHDAMYWYRQDPGQGLRLIYYSQIVNDFQKGDIAEGYSVSREKKESFPLTVTSAQKNPTAFYLCASSIGGHSGYTFGSGTRLTVV.

This chain connects TRBV10-3 to TRBJ2-2; D perhaps matches TRBD2 (6 bases). The germline V gene has CDR1 ENHRY and CDR2 SYGVKD. V gave up 10 bases and J gave up 1 base, with 13 bases separating them. The CDR3 contains 14 residues. Here the CDR3 reads CATIAELNTGELFF. In nucleotides, the CDR3 is TGTGCCACCATAGCGGAACTGAACACCGGGGAGCTGTTTTTT.

The rearrangement links TRBV7-3 to TRBJ2-1; tentatively, D is TRBD1 (5 bases). V was pared by 6 bases and J by 4 bases, with 10 bases between. Germline V gene lookup returns CDR1 SGHTA and CDR2 FQGTGA. The CDR3 totals 13 residues. The CDR3 coding sequence is TGTGCCAGCAGTTTCGACAGTTACAATGAGCAGTTCTTC. This encodes CASSFDSYNEQFF.

This clone has a handful of counts. The chain couples TRBV7-9 to TRBJ2-7; D gene unclear. The V end was cut by 2 bases, the J end by 0 bases, with 11 bases between. Germline V gene data show CDR1 as SEHNR and CDR2 as FQNEAQ (reference sequence). The CDR3 has 15 amino acids. The CDR3, as DNA: TGTGCCAGCAGCTTACGGCAGGCCCACTCCTACGAGCAGTACTTC. Residues: CASSLRQAHSYEQYF. The variable domain in full, with the rest retrieved from reference TRBV7-9 and TRBJ2-7, is DTGVSQNPRHKITKRGQNVTFRCDPISEHNRLYWYRQTLGQGPEFLTYFQNEAQLEKSRLLSDRFSAERPKGSFSTLEIQRTEQGDSAMYLCASSLRQAHSYEQYFGPGTRLTVT.

This rearrangement joins TRBV9 to TRBJ2-1; 7 bases align to TRBD2. The CDR3 has 13 amino acids. J lost 3 bases, V lost 10 bases, and 7 bases had no gene match. Germline CDR1 and CDR2: SGDLS and YYNGEE. CDR3 sequence (DNA): TGTGCCCGTCCGGGAGGATACTACAATGAGCAGTTCTTC. Protein: CARPGGYYNEQFF.